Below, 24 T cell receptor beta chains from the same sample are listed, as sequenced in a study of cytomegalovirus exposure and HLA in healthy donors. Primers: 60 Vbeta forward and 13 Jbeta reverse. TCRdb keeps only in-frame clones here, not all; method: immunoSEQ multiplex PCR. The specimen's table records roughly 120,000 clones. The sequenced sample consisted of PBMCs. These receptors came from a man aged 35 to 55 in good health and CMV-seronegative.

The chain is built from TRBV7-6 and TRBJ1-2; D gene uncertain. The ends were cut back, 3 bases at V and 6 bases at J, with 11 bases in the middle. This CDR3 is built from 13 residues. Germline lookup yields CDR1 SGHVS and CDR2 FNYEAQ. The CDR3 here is CASSLGSGHGYTF. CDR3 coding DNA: TGTGCCAGCAGCTTGGGGAGCGGACATGGCTACACCTTC. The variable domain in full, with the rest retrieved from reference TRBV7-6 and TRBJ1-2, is GAGVSQSPRYKVTKRGQDVALRCDPISGHVSLYWYRQALGQGPEFLTYFNYEAQQDKSGLPNDRFSAERPEGSISTLTIQRTEQRDSAMYRCASSLGSGHGYTFGSGTRLTVV.

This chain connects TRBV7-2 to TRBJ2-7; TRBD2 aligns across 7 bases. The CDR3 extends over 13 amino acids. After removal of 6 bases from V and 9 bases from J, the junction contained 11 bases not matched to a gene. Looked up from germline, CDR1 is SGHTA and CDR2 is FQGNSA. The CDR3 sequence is CASRRGTNDWQYF. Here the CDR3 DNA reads TGTGCCAGCAGGAGAGGGACTAACGATTGGCAGTACTTC.

CDR3 in amino acids: CASTTIQGYREKLFF. In nucleotides, the CDR3 is TGTGCCAGTACCACAATACAGGGTTATCGAGAAAAACTGTTTTTT. This rearrangement joins TRBV19 to TRBJ1-4; D perhaps matches TRBD1 (6 bases). The CDR3 is 15 residues long. Deletions cut 7 bases from V and 8 bases from J, with 20 bases between. The germline gives CDR1 LNHDA, CDR2 SQIVND (reference sequence).

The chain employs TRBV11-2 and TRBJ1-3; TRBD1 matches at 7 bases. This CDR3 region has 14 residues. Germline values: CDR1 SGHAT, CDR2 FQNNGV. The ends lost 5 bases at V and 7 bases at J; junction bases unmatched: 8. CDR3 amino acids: CASSLGQFWNTIYF. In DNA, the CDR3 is TGTGCCAGCAGCCTGGGACAGTTCTGGAACACCATATATTTT.

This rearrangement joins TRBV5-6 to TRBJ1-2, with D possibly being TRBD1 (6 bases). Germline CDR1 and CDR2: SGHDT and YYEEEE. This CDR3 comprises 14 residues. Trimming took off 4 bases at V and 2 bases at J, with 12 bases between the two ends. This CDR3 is CASSPAGANYGYTF. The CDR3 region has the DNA TGTGCCAGCAGCCCGGCAGGGGCCAACTATGGCTACACCTTC.

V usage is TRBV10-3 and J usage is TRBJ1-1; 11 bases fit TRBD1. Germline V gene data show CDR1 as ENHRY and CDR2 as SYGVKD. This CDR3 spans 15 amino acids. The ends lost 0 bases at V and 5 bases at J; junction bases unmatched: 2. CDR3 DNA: TGTGCCATCAGTGAGTCGGACAGGGGGCGGACTGAAGCTTTCTTT. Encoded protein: CAISESDRGRTEAFF.

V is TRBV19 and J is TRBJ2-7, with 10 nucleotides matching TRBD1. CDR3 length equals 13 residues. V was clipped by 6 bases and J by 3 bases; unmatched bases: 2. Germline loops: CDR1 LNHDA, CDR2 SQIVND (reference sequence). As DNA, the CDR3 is TGTGCCAGTAGCGGGGACAGGGGCTACGAGCAGTACTTC. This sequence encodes CASSGDRGYEQYF.

The CDR3 is CASSLTGSNYGYTF. The DNA of the CDR3 is TGTGCCAGTAGTCTTACGGGATCTAACTATGGCTACACCTTC. The chain combines TRBV19 with TRBJ1-2; no definite D call. The CDR3 loop spans 14 amino acids. Germline V CDR1 and CDR2: LNHDA, SQIVND (reference sequence). Trimming pared 5 bases from V and 0 bases from J, leaving 10 bases between.

The CDR3 loop is CASSLGLQGAGSSEAFF. CDR3 sequence (DNA): TGCGCCAGCAGCTTGGGACTCCAGGGGGCGGGTTCGTCTGAAGCTTTCTTT. The rearrangement uses TRBV5-1 and TRBJ1-1; 8 bases are a match to TRBD1. V gave up 0 bases and J gave up 6 bases; unmatched junction bases: 13. Germline assignment: CDR1 SGHRS and CDR2 YFSETQ. This CDR3 is built from 17 residues.

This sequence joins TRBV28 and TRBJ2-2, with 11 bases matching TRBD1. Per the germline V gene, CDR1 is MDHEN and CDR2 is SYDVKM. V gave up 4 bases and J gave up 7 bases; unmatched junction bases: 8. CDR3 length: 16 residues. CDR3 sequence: CASSSPTGTGGGELFF. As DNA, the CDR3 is TGTGCCAGCAGTTCTCCGACCGGGACAGGGGGCGGGGAGCTGTTTTTT.

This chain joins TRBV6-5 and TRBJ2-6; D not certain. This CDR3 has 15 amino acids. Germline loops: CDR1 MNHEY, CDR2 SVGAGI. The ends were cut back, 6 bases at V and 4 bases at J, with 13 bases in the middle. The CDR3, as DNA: TGTGCCAGCAGCCCTAGTAATTCCGGGGCCAACGTCCTGACTTTC. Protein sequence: CASSPSNSGANVLTF.

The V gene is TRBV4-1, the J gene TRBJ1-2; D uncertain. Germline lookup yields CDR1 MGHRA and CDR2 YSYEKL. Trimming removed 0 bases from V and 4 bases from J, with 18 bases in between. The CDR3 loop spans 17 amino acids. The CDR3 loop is CASSQEGGTPRFYGYTF. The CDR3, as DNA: TGCGCCAGCAGCCAAGAGGGAGGTACCCCGCGATTCTATGGCTACACCTTC.

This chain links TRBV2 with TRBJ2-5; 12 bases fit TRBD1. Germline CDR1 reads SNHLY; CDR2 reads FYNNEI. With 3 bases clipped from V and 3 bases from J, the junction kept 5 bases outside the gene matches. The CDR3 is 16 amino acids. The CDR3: CASSDRGTGGKETQYF. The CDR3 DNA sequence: TGTGCCAGCAGTGACCGAGGGACAGGGGGCAAAGAGACCCAGTACTTC.

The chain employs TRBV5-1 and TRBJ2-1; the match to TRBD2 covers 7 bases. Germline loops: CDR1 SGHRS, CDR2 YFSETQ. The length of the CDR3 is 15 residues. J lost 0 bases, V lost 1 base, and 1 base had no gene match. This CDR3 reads CASSLSGVSYNEQFF. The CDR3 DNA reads TGCGCCAGCAGCTTGAGCGGGGTCTCCTACAATGAGCAGTTCTTC.

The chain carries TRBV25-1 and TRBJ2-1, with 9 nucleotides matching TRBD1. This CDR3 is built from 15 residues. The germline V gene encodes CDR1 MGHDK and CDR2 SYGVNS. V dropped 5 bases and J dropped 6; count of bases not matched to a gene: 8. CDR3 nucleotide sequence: TGTGCCAGCAGTAGGGACAGGGTAATTTTCAATGAGCAGTTCTTC. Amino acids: CASSRDRVIFNEQFF.

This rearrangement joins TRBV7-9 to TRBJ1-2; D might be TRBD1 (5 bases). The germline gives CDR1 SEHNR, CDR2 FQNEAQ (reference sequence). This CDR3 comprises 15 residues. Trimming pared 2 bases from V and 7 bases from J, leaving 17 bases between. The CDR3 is CASSLQGVPLLGYTF. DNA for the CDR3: TGTGCCAGCAGCTTACAAGGGGTCCCGCTTCTTGGCTACACCTTC.

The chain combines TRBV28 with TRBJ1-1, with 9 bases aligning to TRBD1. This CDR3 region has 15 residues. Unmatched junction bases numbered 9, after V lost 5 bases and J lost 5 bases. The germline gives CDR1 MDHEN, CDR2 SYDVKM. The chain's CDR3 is CASSARQGGRTEAFF. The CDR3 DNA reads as TGTGCCAGCAGTGCCAGACAGGGGGGGCGGACTGAAGCTTTCTTT.

The CDR3, as DNA: TGTGCCAGCAGCTTAGAGGCTAGCGGGGACTCCTACGAGCAGTACTTC. This translates into CASSLEASGDSYEQYF. The rearrangement links TRBV11-3 to TRBJ2-7; 9 nucleotides match TRBD2. V shed 0 bases, J shed 0 bases, and the junction held 3 bases outside the gene matches. This CDR3 spans 16 amino acids. Germline V gene data show CDR1 as SGHNT and CDR2 as YENEEA.

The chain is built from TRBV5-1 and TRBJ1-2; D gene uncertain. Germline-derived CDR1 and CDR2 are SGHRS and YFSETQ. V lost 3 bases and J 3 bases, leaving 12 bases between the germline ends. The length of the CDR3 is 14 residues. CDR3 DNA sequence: TGCGCCAGCAGCTGGTCTAACAGATACTATGGCTACACCTTC. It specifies CASSWSNRYYGYTF.

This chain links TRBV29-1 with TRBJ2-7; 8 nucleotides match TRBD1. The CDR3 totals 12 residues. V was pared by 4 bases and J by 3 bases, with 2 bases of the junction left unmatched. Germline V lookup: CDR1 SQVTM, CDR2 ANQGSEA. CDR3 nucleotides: TGCAGCGTTGCGGACAGGGTCTACGAGCAGTACTTC. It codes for CSVADRVYEQYF.

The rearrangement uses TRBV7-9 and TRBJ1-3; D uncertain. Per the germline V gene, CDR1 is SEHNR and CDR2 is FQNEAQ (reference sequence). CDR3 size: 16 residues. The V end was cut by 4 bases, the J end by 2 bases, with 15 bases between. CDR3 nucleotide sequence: TGTGCCAGCAGCTCCCCCGGGTTTAGAACTGGAAACACCATATATTTT. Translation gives CASSSPGFRTGNTIYF.

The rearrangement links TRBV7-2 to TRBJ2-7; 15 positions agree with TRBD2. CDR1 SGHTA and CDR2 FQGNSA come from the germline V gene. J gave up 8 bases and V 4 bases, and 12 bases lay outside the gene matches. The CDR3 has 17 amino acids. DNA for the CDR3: TGTGCCAGCAGCTCGGGACTAGCGGGAGGCATATCTACGCAGCAGTACTTC. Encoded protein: CASSSGLAGGISTQQYF.

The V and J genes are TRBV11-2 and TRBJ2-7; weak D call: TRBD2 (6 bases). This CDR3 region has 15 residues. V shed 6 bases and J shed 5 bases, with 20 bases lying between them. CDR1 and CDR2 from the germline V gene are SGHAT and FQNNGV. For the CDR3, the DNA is TGTGCCAGCAGTTCGCTGAAGCGGGCAAATAACGAGCAGTACTTC. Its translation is CASSSLKRANNEQYF.

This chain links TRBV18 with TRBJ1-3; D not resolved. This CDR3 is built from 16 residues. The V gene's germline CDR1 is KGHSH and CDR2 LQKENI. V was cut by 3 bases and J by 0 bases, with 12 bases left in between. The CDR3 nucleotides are TGTGCCAGCTCACCTCAAAGCGGTCTCTCTGGAAACACCATATATTTT. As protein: CASSPQSGLSGNTIYF.